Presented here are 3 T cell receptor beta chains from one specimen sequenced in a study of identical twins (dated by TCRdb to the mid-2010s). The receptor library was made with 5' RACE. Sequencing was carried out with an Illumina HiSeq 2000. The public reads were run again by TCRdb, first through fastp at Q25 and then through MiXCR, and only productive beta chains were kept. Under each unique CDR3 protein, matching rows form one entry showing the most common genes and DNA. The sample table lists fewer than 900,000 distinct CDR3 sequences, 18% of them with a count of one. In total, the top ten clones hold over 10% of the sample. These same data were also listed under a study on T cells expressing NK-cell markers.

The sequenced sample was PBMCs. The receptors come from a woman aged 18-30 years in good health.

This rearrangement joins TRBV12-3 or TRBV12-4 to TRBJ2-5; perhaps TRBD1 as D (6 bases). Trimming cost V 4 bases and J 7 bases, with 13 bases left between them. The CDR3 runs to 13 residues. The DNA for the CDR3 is TGTGCCAGCAGTTCTTGGGGGCAGGGGACCCAGTACTTC. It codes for CASSSWGQGTQYF.

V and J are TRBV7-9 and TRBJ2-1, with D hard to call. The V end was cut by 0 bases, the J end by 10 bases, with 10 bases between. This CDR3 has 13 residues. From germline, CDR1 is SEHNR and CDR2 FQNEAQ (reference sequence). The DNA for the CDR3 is TGTGCCAGCAGCTTAGCGCCGGGCCCCGAGCAGTTCTTC. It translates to CASSLAPGPEQFF.

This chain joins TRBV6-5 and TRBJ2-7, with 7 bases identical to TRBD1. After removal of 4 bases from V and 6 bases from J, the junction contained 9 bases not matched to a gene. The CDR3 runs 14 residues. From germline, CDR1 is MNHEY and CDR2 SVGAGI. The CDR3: CASSSSNDRVEQYF. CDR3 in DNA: TGTGCCAGCAGTTCTTCTAACGACAGGGTCGAGCAGTACTTC.